Below are 21 T cell receptor beta chains sequenced from a single sample in a study of blood T cells in healthy people across ages. Next came a second PCR, run for roughly 6 to 11 cycles, which used a sample-barcoded 5' primer along with a J-beta primer mix. TCRdb re-analysed the 5' RACE reads in MiXCR, keeping a single row per CDR3 protein. The sample records about 670,000 distinct CDR3 sequences, approximately 40% being singletons. The source material was blood. All receptors derive from an elderly man in good health.

V usage is TRBV11-2 and J usage is TRBJ2-5; D call uncertain. CDR1 is SGHAT and CDR2 is FQNNGV in the germline V gene. V was clipped by 5 bases and J by 5 bases, with 9 bases between them. The CDR3 is 12 amino acids. The CDR3 spells CASSVGSETQYF. As DNA, the CDR3 is TGTGCCAGCAGCGTCGGCTCGGAGACCCAGTACTTC.

This clonotype was counted between two and nine times. The V and J genes are TRBV28 and TRBJ2-3; 8 bases line up with TRBD1. Germline V lookup: CDR1 MDHEN, CDR2 SYDVKM. The length of the CDR3 is 15 residues. V shed 3 bases and J 5 bases; nucleotides not matched to a gene: 7. The CDR3 sequence: CASSFRGGQGDTQYF. The CDR3 DNA reads TGTGCCAGCAGTTTCAGAGGCGGACAGGGAGATACGCAGTATTTT.

The J gene is TRBJ2-5, the V gene TRBV14; 14 nucleotides align to TRBD2. Germline V lookup: CDR1 SGHDN, CDR2 FVKESK. J lost 11 bases, V lost 4 bases, and 12 bases had no gene match. The CDR3 has 16 residues. The CDR3 spells CASSRQGLAGDNEQYF. In nucleotides, the CDR3 is TGTGCCAGCAGCCGGCAGGGACTAGCGGGGGACAATGAGCAGTACTTC.

To note about this clonotype: At one of its ends the junction is not consistent with the germline gene, which may arise from a read error. The chain uses TRBV6-2 or TRBV6-3 and TRBJ1-5, with D unclear. From germline, CDR1 is MNHEY and CDR2 SVGEGT. The CDR3 is 14 residues long. This chain's CDR3 is CAGSYSSFNQPQHF. CDR3 nucleotide sequence: TGTGCCGGCAGTTACTCCAGCTTTAATCAGCCCCAGCATTTT.

This clonotype occurred a few times. The V gene is TRBV20-1, the J gene TRBJ1-5; a possible D gene is TRBD1 (5 bases). The germline V gene has CDR1 DFQATT and CDR2 SNEGSKA (reference sequence). There are 12 residues in the CDR3. V lost 6 bases and J 2 bases, leaving 8 bases between the germline ends. The CDR3 sequence: CSAGVGNQPQHF. In DNA form, the CDR3 reads TGCAGTGCGGGGGTCGGCAATCAGCCCCAGCATTTT.

CDR3 region: CASSLLVQGINEQYF. The CDR3 bases are TGTGCCAGCAGCCTACTCGTACAGGGTATCAATGAGCAGTACTTC. The rearrangement uses TRBV6-2 or TRBV6-3 and TRBJ2-7, with a weak D call TRBD1 (6 bases). This CDR3 contains 15 residues. Trimming removed 6 bases from V and 7 bases from J, with 22 bases in between. Germline lookup yields CDR1 MNHEY and CDR2 SVGEGT.

The chain carries TRBV20-1 and TRBJ2-4, with 9 bases identical to TRBD1. The CDR3 runs to 17 residues. Germline loops: CDR1 DFQATT, CDR2 SNEGSKA (reference sequence). V was clipped by 6 bases and J by 3 bases; unmatched bases: 15. CDR3 loop: CSAQDPTGDRDKNIQYF. CDR3 coding DNA: TGCAGTGCCCAAGACCCGACAGGGGACAGGGACAAAAACATTCAGTACTTC.

This chain connects TRBV6-5 to TRBJ1-5; D may be TRBD1 (5 bases). The CDR3 totals 15 residues. Trimming removed 6 bases from V and 0 bases from J, with 12 bases in between. Looked up from germline, CDR1 is MNHEY and CDR2 is SVGAGI. The CDR3 is CASRRTPDSNQPQHF. DNA of the CDR3: TGTGCCAGCAGACGGACACCTGATAGCAATCAGCCCCAGCATTTT.

This clonotype was detected only a few times. The V gene is TRBV6-2 or TRBV6-3, the J gene TRBJ2-7; TRBD2 agrees at 12 bases. The CDR3 runs to 18 residues. Germline V CDR1 and CDR2: MNHEY, SVGEGT. J lost 0 bases, V lost 6 bases, and 12 bases had no gene match. Written as DNA, the CDR3 is TGTGCCAGCAGAGAGACGGGACTAGCGGGCGTTAGCTCCTACGAGCAGTACTTC. This encodes CASRETGLAGVSSYEQYF.

This sequence joins TRBV6-2 or TRBV6-3 and TRBJ2-7, with D possibly called TRBD1 or TRBD2 (6 bases each). V was shortened by 2 bases and J by 0 bases, with 14 bases between the two germline ends. The CDR3 sequence is 16 residues long. Germline lookup yields CDR1 MNHEY and CDR2 SVGEGT. CDR3 residues: CASSYGLTGYSYEQYF. The DNA for the CDR3 is TGTGCCAGCAGTTACGGACTAACAGGGTACTCCTACGAGCAGTACTTC.

The chain links TRBV20-1 to TRBJ1-5; unclear D gene. The CDR3 has 15 residues. The V end was cut by 1 base, the J end by 1 base, with 11 bases between. The V gene's germline CDR1 is DFQATT and CDR2 SNEGSKA (reference sequence). The CDR3 DNA follows: TGCAGTGCTAGAGCCGGGGTTGCCAGCAATCAGCCCCAGCATTTT. It yields the protein CSARAGVASNQPQHF.

The rearrangement links TRBV27 to TRBJ2-5, with TRBD1 matching over 7 bases. Looked up from germline, CDR1 is MNHEY and CDR2 is SMNVEV (reference sequence). This CDR3 region has 13 residues. Germline trimming cut 7 bases from V and 4 bases from J; bases unmatched to any gene: 6. In DNA, the CDR3 is TGTGCCAGCATGGGCCAGGGGGTAGAGACCCAGTACTTC. Its translation is CASMGQGVETQYF.

The rearrangement uses TRBV4-3 and TRBJ1-2; no clear D gene. CDR3 length: 15 amino acids. The germline V gene encodes CDR1 LGHNA and CDR2 YSLEER. V was cut by 0 bases and J by 0 bases, with 8 bases left in between. The CDR3: CASSQEGSSNYGYTF. CDR3 DNA sequence: TGCGCCAGCAGCCAAGAAGGGAGTTCTAACTATGGCTACACCTTC.

This chain uses TRBV6-2 or TRBV6-3 with TRBJ2-4; 9 bases align to TRBD1. The J call may not be correct, given that the DNA end is closer to TRBJ2-7. This CDR3 is 16 amino acids long. Germline CDR1 MNHEY, CDR2 SVGEGT. The CDR3 spells CASSNPLQGANYEQYF. DNA for the CDR3: TGTGCCAGCAGCAATCCTTTACAGGGGGCGAATTACGAGCAGTACTTC.

This rearrangement joins TRBV12-3 or TRBV12-4 to TRBJ2-3; D perhaps matches TRBD2 (6 bases). This CDR3 has 15 amino acids. The V end lost 3 bases, the J end lost 4 bases, and 14 bases lay between the germline ends. CDR3 DNA sequence: TGTGCCAGCAGTTTGGCTAGCGTGCTAGCAGATACGCAGTATTTT. Residues: CASSLASVLADTQYF.

As concerns this clonotype: A read error is possible here, since a much larger clone lies one base away. The V and J genes are TRBV7-2 and TRBJ2-5, with D perhaps matching TRBD2 (7 bases). The J call may be mistaken, given a closer DNA end match to TRBJ2-4. There are 16 residues in the CDR3. CDR1 is SGHTA, CDR2 FQGNSA, per germline. Here the CDR3 reads CASSPRGAVAKNIQYF. CDR3 coding DNA: TGTGCCAGCAGCCCTCGGGGGGCCGTAGCCAAAAACATTCAGTACTTC.

The chain is built from TRBV27 and TRBJ1-2; 7 bases are shared with TRBD1. V shed 5 bases and J 4 bases; nucleotides not matched to a gene: 10. Germline assignment: CDR1 MNHEY and CDR2 SMNVEV (reference sequence). The CDR3 runs to 15 residues. As DNA, the CDR3 is TGTGCCAGCAGTCCTTGGACAGGCGTGGGCTATGGCTACACCTTC. Its protein is CASSPWTGVGYGYTF.

J is TRBJ1-5 and V is TRBV20-1; no firm D call. The germline CDR1 and CDR2 sequences are DFQATT and SNEGSKA (reference sequence). CDR3 size: 15 residues. Trimming took 0 bases from V and 2 from J, leaving 11 bases between them. The CDR3 region is CSARDITRGNQPQHF. CDR3 DNA sequence: TGCAGTGCTAGAGATATAACGAGGGGCAATCAGCCCCAGCATTTT.

The sample holds a few counts of this clonotype. The chain recombines TRBV20-1 with TRBJ2-3; the D gene is possibly TRBD2 (6 bases). The V gene lost 6 bases and the J gene lost 3 bases, with 19 bases spanning the gap. The length of the CDR3 is 15 residues. Germline CDR1 reads DFQATT; CDR2 reads SNEGSKA (reference sequence). In DNA, the CDR3 is TGCAGTGCCCGAACCCCCGGGAGAGTGACAGATACGCAGTATTTT. It specifies CSARTPGRVTDTQYF.

The chain links TRBV6-1 to TRBJ2-3; D is undetermined. V was cut by 7 bases and J by 0 bases, with 11 bases left in between. The CDR3 has 14 amino acids. Germline values: CDR1 MNHNS, CDR2 SASEGT. The CDR3 loop reads CASKLSLSTDTQYF. The CDR3 DNA is TGTGCCAGCAAACTCAGCCTTAGCACAGATACGCAGTATTTT.

This clonotype was found a few times. V gene TRBV7-2 combines with J gene TRBJ2-4; D is possibly TRBD1 (7 bases). The V gene's germline CDR1 is SGHTA and CDR2 FQGNSA. The CDR3 runs 16 residues. V lost 5 bases and J 6 bases, leaving 20 bases between the germline ends. Here the CDR3 DNA reads TGTGCCAGCAGCGCGACCGGCCAGGGGGGACGAAACATTCAGTACTTC. It encodes CASSATGQGGRNIQYF. Based on the CDR3 plus reference TRBV7-2 and TRBJ2-4, the full variable domain is GAGVSQSPSNKVTEKGKDVELRCDPISGHTALYWYRQSLGQGLEFLIYFQGNSAPDKSGLPSDRFSAERTGGSVSTLTIQRTQQEDSAVYLCASSATGQGGRNIQYFGAGTRLSVL.